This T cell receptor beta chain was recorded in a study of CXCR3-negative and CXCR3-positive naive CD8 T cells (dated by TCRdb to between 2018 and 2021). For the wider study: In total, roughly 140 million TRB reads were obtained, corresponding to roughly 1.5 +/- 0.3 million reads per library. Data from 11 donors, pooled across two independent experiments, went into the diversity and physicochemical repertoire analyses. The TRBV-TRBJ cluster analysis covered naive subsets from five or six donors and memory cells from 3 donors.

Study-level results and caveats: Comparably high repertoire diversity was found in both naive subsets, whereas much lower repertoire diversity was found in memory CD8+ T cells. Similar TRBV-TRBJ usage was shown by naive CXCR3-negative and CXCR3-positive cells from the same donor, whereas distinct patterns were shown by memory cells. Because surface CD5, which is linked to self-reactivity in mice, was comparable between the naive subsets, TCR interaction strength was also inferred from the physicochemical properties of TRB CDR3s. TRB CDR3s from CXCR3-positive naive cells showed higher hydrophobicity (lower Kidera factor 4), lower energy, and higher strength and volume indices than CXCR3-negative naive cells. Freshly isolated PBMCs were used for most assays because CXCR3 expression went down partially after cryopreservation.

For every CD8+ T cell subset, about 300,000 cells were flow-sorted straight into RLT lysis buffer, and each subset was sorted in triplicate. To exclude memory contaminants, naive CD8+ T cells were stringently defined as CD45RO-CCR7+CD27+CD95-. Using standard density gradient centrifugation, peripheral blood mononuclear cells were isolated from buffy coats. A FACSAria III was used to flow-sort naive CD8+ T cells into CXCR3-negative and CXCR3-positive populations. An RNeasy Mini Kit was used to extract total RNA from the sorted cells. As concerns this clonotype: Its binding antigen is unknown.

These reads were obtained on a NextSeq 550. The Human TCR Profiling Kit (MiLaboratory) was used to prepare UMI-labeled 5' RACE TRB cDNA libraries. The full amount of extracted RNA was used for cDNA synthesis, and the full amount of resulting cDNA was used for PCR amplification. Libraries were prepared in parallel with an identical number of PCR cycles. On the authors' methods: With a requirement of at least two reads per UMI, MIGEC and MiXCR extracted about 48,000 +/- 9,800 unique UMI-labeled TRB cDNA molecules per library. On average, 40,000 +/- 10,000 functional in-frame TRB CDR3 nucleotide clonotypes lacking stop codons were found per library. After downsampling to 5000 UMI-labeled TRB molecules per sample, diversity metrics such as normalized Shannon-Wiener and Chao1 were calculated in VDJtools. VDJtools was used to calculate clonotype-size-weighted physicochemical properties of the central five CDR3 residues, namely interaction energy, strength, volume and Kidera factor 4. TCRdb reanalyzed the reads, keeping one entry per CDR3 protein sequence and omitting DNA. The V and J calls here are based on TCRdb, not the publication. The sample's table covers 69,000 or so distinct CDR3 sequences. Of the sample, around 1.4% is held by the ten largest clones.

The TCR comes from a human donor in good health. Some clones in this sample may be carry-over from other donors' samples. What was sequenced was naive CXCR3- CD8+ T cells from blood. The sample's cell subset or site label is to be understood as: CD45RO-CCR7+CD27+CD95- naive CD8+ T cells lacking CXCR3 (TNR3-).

This receptor carries the CDR3 CASSQDLDREASPLHF. The receptor chain draws on TRBV4-1 and TRBJ1-6; TCRdb lists TRBD1, though no DNA is available to test this call. Taken from cysteine to phenylalanine, the CDR3 has 16 residues. No nucleotide data were recorded. As encoded in the germline V gene, CDR1 is MGHRA while CDR2 is YSYEKL.